This passage covers 15 T cell receptor beta chains from one sample sequenced in a study of Ad26.COV2.S vaccination and SARS-CoV-2 variants. TCRdb keeps only in-frame clones here, not all; method: immunoSEQ multiplex PCR. The repertoire holds about 350,000 clones, roughly 89% seen once, with 5% in the top ten. The treatment: roughly 20 received Ad26.COV2.S at low or high dose, single or two shots; roughly five received placebo; per-sample allocation not given. Sampling took place 63 days after the first vaccine or placebo injection. The starting material was peripheral blood, obtained in a trial of Ad26.COV2.S vaccine versus placebo. The receptors here all came from a person aged 18-65 years who received the Ad26.COV2.S COVID-19 vaccine or a placebo.

The V call is TRBV10-3, the J call TRBJ1-1; 9 bases are a match to TRBD1. This CDR3 is built from 18 residues. Trimming at V came to 8 bases and at J to 2 bases, leaving 18 bases not matched to a gene. Germline CDR1 and CDR2: ENHRY and SYGVKD. The CDR3 protein is CAIRSDSGTGRLNTEAFF. CDR3 sequence (DNA): TGTGCCATCCGGTCCGATTCCGGGACAGGGAGATTAAACACTGAAGCTTTCTTT.

The chain uses TRBV27 and TRBJ1-1; a weak D match, TRBD1 (5 bases). V was pared by 8 bases and J by 3 bases, with 10 bases between. The CDR3 is made up of 12 amino acids. Germline V CDR1 and CDR2: MNHEY, SMNVEV (reference sequence). CDR3 bases: TGTGCCAGCCGGGGACTCCACACTGAAGCTTTCTTT. As protein: CASRGLHTEAFF.

This chain connects TRBV30 to TRBJ1-1; D gene ambiguous. Germline CDR1 is GTSNPN and CDR2 is SVGIG (reference sequence). The V gene lost 4 bases and the J gene lost 1 base, with 10 bases spanning the gap. This CDR3 contains 13 residues. The CDR3 here is CAWTLYKNTEAFF. DNA of the CDR3: TGTGCCTGGACTTTATATAAGAACACTGAAGCTTTCTTT.

The gene calls are TRBV6-5 and TRBJ1-6; D remains ambiguous. This CDR3 has 15 amino acids. V lost 8 bases and J lost 0, with 11 bases in between. Germline V CDR1 and CDR2: MNHEY, SVGAGI. The CDR3 reads CASVLMSSYNSPLHF. DNA of the CDR3: TGTGCCAGCGTGCTCATGAGCTCCTATAATTCACCCCTCCACTTT.

J is TRBJ2-1 and V is TRBV7-9, with a weak D call TRBD2 (5 bases). The CDR3 length is 12 residues. Germline loops: CDR1 SEHNR, CDR2 FQNEAQ (reference sequence). Trimming pared 8 bases from V and 1 base from J, leaving 6 bases between. CDR3 nucleotide sequence: TGTGCCAGCGCGGGTTCCTACAATGAGCAGTTCTTC. It encodes CASAGSYNEQFF.

The gene calls are TRBV3-1 (or the pseudogene TRBV3-2) and TRBJ2-1; 9 bases are a match to TRBD2. V lost 0 bases to trimming and J lost 3 bases; unmatched junction nucleotides: 12. The germline gives CDR1 LGHDT, CDR2 YNNKEL (reference sequence). The CDR3 contains 19 residues. The CDR3 DNA is TGTGCCAGCAGCCAAGAGGGTGGCGTAGCGGGAGAGCACTACAATGAGCAGTTCTTC. Protein sequence: CASSQEGGVAGEHYNEQFF.

This chain uses TRBV6-5 with TRBJ2-3; 7 bases line up with TRBD2. Germline values: CDR1 MNHEY, CDR2 SVGAGI. CDR3 size: 14 residues. V trimming: 6 bases; J trimming: 3 bases; junction bases outside the gene matches: 6. The CDR3 DNA follows: TGTGCCAGCAGCCCGGGGGGTGGTACAGATACGCAGTATTTT. Encoded protein: CASSPGGGTDTQYF.

The chain employs TRBV7-9 and TRBJ1-2; TRBD1 is a possible D gene (5 bases). This CDR3 contains 13 residues. The ends were cut back, 5 bases at V and 4 bases at J, with 11 bases in the middle. Germline-derived CDR1 and CDR2 are SEHNR and FQNEAQ (reference sequence). The CDR3 here is CASSPGGSYGYTF. The CDR3 region has the DNA TGTGCCAGCAGCCCCGGGGGGAGCTATGGCTACACCTTC.

This sequence joins TRBV2 and TRBJ2-7, with 10 bases aligning to TRBD2. CDR1 is SNHLY, CDR2 FYNNEI, per germline. The CDR3 runs 15 residues. The J segment lost 2 bases and the V segment lost 2 bases, leaving 3 bases of the junction unmatched. The CDR3 here is CASSELAGGPYEQYF. The CDR3 coding sequence is TGTGCCAGCAGTGAATTAGCGGGAGGCCCCTACGAGCAGTACTTC.

The gene calls are TRBV19 and TRBJ1-4; D gene ambiguous. CDR1 LNHDA and CDR2 SQIVND come from the germline V gene (reference sequence). This CDR3 comprises 15 residues. The V and J ends lost 9 bases and 1 base respectively, with 15 bases between them. The CDR3 loop reads CASARTYGTNEKLFF. CDR3 nucleotides: TGTGCCAGCGCACGGACGTACGGAACTAATGAAAAACTGTTTTTT. Full variable domain (rest looked up from reference TRBV19 and TRBJ1-4): DGGITQSPKYLFRKEGQNVTLSCEQNLNHDAMYWYRQDPGQGLRLIYYSQIVNDFQKGDIAEGYSVSREKKESFPLTVTSAQKNPTAFYLCASARTYGTNEKLFFGSGTQLSVL.

The chain has TRBV5-6 and TRBJ2-2, with 8 bases aligning to TRBD2. Germline CDR1 SGHDT, CDR2 YYEEEE. V shed 4 bases and J 5 bases; nucleotides not matched to a gene: 10. The CDR3 spans 16 residues. CDR3 bases: TGTGCCAGCAGCCTACTAAGCGGGAGTGGAACCGGGGAGCTGTTTTTT. Translating gives CASSLLSGSGTGELFF.

This rearrangement joins TRBV6-2 or TRBV6-3 to TRBJ2-3; D may be TRBD1 (5 bases). Per the germline V gene, CDR1 is MNHEY and CDR2 is SVGEGT. This CDR3 region has 12 residues. Trimming shortened V by 5 bases and J by 14 bases, and 17 bases separated the two germline ends. The CDR3 here is CASSVGTGRGYF. In DNA, the CDR3 is TGTGCCAGCAGTGTGGGAACGGGTAGGGGGTATTTT.

Comment on this clone: This specimen includes other DNA sequences encoding the same CDR3. CDR3: CASSPSLAGGETQYF. The CDR3 region has the DNA TGTGCCAGCAGTCCGTCCTTAGCGGGAGGGGAGACCCAGTACTTC. The J gene is TRBJ2-5, the V gene TRBV28, with TRBD2 matching over 11 bases. Per the germline V gene, CDR1 is MDHEN and CDR2 is SYDVKM. After removal of 5 bases from V and 5 bases from J, the junction contained 7 bases not matched to a gene. The CDR3 has 15 residues.

This chain uses TRBV30 with TRBJ1-2; D remains unclear. The germline V and J ends were trimmed by 0 bases and 3 bases, with 14 bases remaining between them. Looked up from germline, CDR1 is GTSNPN and CDR2 is SVGIG (reference sequence). CDR3 length equals 15 residues. CDR3 protein: CAWSVPGPGDYGYTF. The CDR3 DNA sequence: TGTGCCTGGAGTGTACCCGGACCCGGTGACTATGGCTACACCTTC.

The chain links TRBV11-3 to TRBJ2-5, with TRBD1 matching 10 bases. Germline V gene sequence: CDR1 SGHNT, CDR2 YENEEA. V lost 5 bases to trimming and J lost 5 bases; unmatched junction nucleotides: 8. CDR3 length: 15 amino acids. This CDR3 is CASSPGGTGVETQYF. CDR3 nucleotide sequence: TGTGCCAGCAGCCCAGGGGGGACAGGGGTGGAGACCCAGTACTTC. The full variable domain, with the rest looked up from reference TRBV11-3 and TRBJ2-5, is EAGVVQSPRYKIIEKKQPVAFWCNPISGHNTLYWYLQNLGQGPELLIRYENEEAVDDSQLPKDRFSAERLKGVDSTLKIQPAELGDSAVYLCASSPGGTGVETQYFGPGTRLLVL.